This passage covers 23 T cell receptor beta chains from one sample sequenced in a study of OX40 agonist ivuxolimab in advanced cancers. Generated by immunoSEQ multiplex PCR, the TCRdb table keeps only in-frame clones and is missing some. This repertoire shows tens of thousands of clones, roughly 88% found once; its top ten account for approximately 0.25%. The source material was CD4+ or CD8+ T cells sorted from blood, sampled in a trial of the OX40 agonist ivuxolimab. All receptors derive from an adult with an advanced solid tumor such as melanoma, head and neck, liver or kidney cancer.

The rearrangement joins TRBV5-1 to TRBJ2-2; 8 nucleotides align to TRBD1. After removal of 1 base from V and 4 bases from J, the junction contained 12 bases not matched to a gene. CDR1 and CDR2 from the germline V gene are SGHRS and YFSETQ. The CDR3 runs to 18 residues. The CDR3 nucleotides are TGCGCCAGCAGCTTGTCGATCCAGGGGGCGCAGGGCACCGGGGAGCTGTTTTTT. Translating it yields CASSLSIQGAQGTGELFF.

The V call is TRBV18, the J call TRBJ2-3; D unresolved. The germline V gene encodes CDR1 KGHSH and CDR2 LQKENI. The CDR3 loop spans 11 amino acids. V was clipped by 3 bases and J by 2 bases, with 0 bases between them. CDR3 in DNA: TGTGCCAGCTCACCCACAGATACGCAGTATTTT. Its protein product is CASSPTDTQYF.

This clone was recorded once. The genes are TRBV6-5 and TRBJ1-1; a possible D gene is TRBD1 (6 bases). This CDR3 contains 13 residues. Germline V lookup: CDR1 MNHEY, CDR2 SVGAGI. The V end lost 7 bases, the J end lost 0 bases, and 9 bases lay between the germline ends. The CDR3 reads CASTGQMNTEAFF. Here the CDR3 DNA reads TGTGCCAGCACCGGACAGATGAACACTGAAGCTTTCTTT.

The V and J genes are TRBV7-9 and TRBJ2-1; D may be TRBD1 (6 bases). The CDR3 loop spans 15 amino acids. Germline values: CDR1 SEHNR, CDR2 FQNEAQ (reference sequence). Trimming took off 5 bases at V and 2 bases at J, with 13 bases between the two ends. CDR3 nucleotides: TGTGCCAGCAGCATACGACAGGCAACCTACAATGAGCAGTTCTTC. As protein: CASSIRQATYNEQFF.

The rearrangement uses TRBV2 and TRBJ2-2, with D possibly being TRBD2 (5 bases). This CDR3 is 14 amino acids long. From germline, CDR1 is SNHLY and CDR2 FYNNEI. With 4 bases removed from V and 4 bases from J, the gap between germline ends came to 10 bases. CDR3 in amino acids: CASSGRTSTGELFF. The CDR3 bases are TGTGCCAGCAGTGGTCGGACTTCCACCGGGGAGCTGTTTTTT.

The V gene is TRBV19, the J gene TRBJ1-3, with 10 positions matching TRBD1. The length of the CDR3 is 15 residues. The ends lost 5 bases at V and 2 bases at J; junction bases unmatched: 3. Germline V gene sequence: CDR1 LNHDA, CDR2 SQIVND (reference sequence). CDR3 DNA sequence: TGTGCCAGTAGTCAAGGGACAGGGGCTGGAAACACCATATATTTT. Its protein product is CASSQGTGAGNTIYF.

The chain links TRBV28 to TRBJ2-1; D not resolved. V was clipped by 2 bases and J by 6 bases, with 2 bases between them. The CDR3 is 11 amino acids. The germline gives CDR1 MDHEN, CDR2 SYDVKM. This chain's CDR3 is CASSLGNEQFF. The CDR3 DNA reads as TGTGCCAGCAGTTTAGGCAATGAGCAGTTCTTC.

The DNA for the CDR3 is TGTGCCAGCAGCGTGGGCAGGACTGGGGCCAACGTCCTGACTTTC. Residues: CASSVGRTGANVLTF. This chain uses TRBV9 with TRBJ2-6; D is unclear. V shed 2 bases and J shed 2 bases, with 8 bases lying between them. This CDR3 spans 15 amino acids. Germline CDR1 reads SGDLS; CDR2 reads YYNGEE.

V and J are TRBV29-1 and TRBJ2-5, with 9 bases identical to TRBD2. CDR1 is SQVTM and CDR2 is ANQGSEA in the germline V gene. Trimming cost V 2 bases and J 3 bases; bases outside gene matches: 10. This CDR3 comprises 16 residues. CDR3 DNA sequence: TGCAGCGTTGAATCCTTAGCGGGAGCCCGGAAAGAGACCCAGTACTTC. As protein: CSVESLAGARKETQYF.

The genes are TRBV7-9 and TRBJ1-2; possibly TRBD1 for D (6 bases). The CDR3 has 13 residues. Trimming removed 8 bases at V and 5 bases at J, with 15 bases between. Germline lookup yields CDR1 SEHNR and CDR2 FQNEAQ (reference sequence). As DNA, the CDR3 is TGTGCCAGCCGGTCCCGGGACATTTATGGCTACACCTTC. Its translation: CASRSRDIYGYTF.

The chain uses TRBV7-8 and TRBJ1-1, with D possibly being TRBD1 (6 bases). The CDR3 is 15 amino acids. Trimming removed 7 bases from V and 1 base from J, with 16 bases in between. The germline CDR1 and CDR2 sequences are SGHVS and FQNEAQ. CDR3 residues: CASTLGGQGNTEAFF. The CDR3 region has the DNA TGTGCCAGCACCCTAGGGGGGCAGGGGAACACTGAAGCTTTCTTT.

V and J are TRBV11-2 and TRBJ2-1; D is uncertain. There are 16 residues in the CDR3. Trimming pared 1 base from V and 3 bases from J, leaving 13 bases between. Germline V gene data show CDR1 as SGHAT and CDR2 as FQNNGV. CDR3 residues: CASSLVRLLRYNEQFF. The CDR3 DNA reads TGTGCCAGCAGCTTAGTACGACTCCTCCGCTACAATGAGCAGTTCTTC.

The chain is built from TRBV28 and TRBJ2-7, with 13 nucleotides matching TRBD2. The CDR3 is 15 residues long. J was trimmed by 4 bases and V by 6 bases; bases with no gene match: 6. The germline V gene has CDR1 MDHEN and CDR2 SYDVKM. The CDR3 DNA reads as TGTGCCAGCAGCCTATGGACTAGCGGGAGTTACGAGCAGTACTTC. It specifies CASSLWTSGSYEQYF.

This chain links TRBV6-5 with TRBJ1-5, with 9 bases fitting TRBD1. CDR3 size: 14 residues. The J segment lost 7 bases and the V segment lost 6 bases, leaving 7 bases of the junction unmatched. Germline-derived CDR1 and CDR2 are MNHEY and SVGAGI. CDR3: CASRDRGMGQPQHF. Written as DNA, the CDR3 is TGTGCCAGCAGGGACAGGGGTATGGGCCAGCCCCAGCATTTT.

This chain connects TRBV6-1 to TRBJ2-7; perhaps TRBD1 as D (5 bases). V lost 5 bases, J lost 7 bases, and 18 bases lay in between. The V gene's germline CDR1 is MNHNS and CDR2 SASEGT. The CDR3 covers 14 residues. The CDR3 reads CASSSDSPLREQYF. DNA of the CDR3: TGTGCCAGCAGTAGCGACAGTCCCCTAAGGGAGCAGTACTTC.

The V call is TRBV18, the J call TRBJ2-7; no firm D call. From germline, CDR1 is KGHSH and CDR2 LQKENI. V was cut by 0 bases and J by 5 bases, with 17 bases left in between. This CDR3 comprises 16 residues. As DNA, the CDR3 is TGTGCCAGCTCACCACCTTATGCAGGAACATCCCACGAGCAGTACTTC. Its translation is CASSPPYAGTSHEQYF.

V is TRBV18 and J is TRBJ2-5, with D tentatively TRBD2 (6 bases). The germline CDR1 and CDR2 sequences are KGHSH and LQKENI. There are 15 residues in the CDR3. The germline V and J ends were trimmed by 3 bases and 4 bases, with 15 bases remaining between them. CDR3: CASSPSGGAGETQYF. The CDR3 region has the DNA TGTGCCAGCTCACCTAGTGGAGGGGCCGGAGAGACCCAGTACTTC.

J is TRBJ1-1 and V is TRBV6-5; a weak D match, TRBD1 (6 bases). Germline V gene lookup returns CDR1 MNHEY and CDR2 SVGAGI. CDR3 size: 13 residues. V lost 2 bases and J lost 3, with 7 bases in between. In DNA form, the CDR3 reads TGTGCCAGCAGTTACACAGGGTACACTGAAGCTTTCTTT. This encodes CASSYTGYTEAFF.

This clone was seen more than once but under ten times. The V call is TRBV2, the J call TRBJ1-2; D gene uncertain. The V end was cut by 6 bases, the J end by 4 bases, with 3 bases between. The CDR3 runs to 10 residues. Germline values: CDR1 SNHLY, CDR2 FYNNEI. Here the CDR3 reads CASRLYGYTF. CDR3 coding DNA: TGTGCCAGCAGACTCTATGGCTACACCTTC.

This chain connects TRBV7-8 to TRBJ1-1; D ambiguous. Germline CDR1 reads SGHVS; CDR2 reads FQNEAQ. Trimming took off 0 bases at V and 3 bases at J, with 8 bases between the two ends. CDR3 length: 14 residues. Written as DNA, the CDR3 is TGTGCCAGCAGCTTAGCGCTGTCCTACACTGAAGCTTTCTTT. Translating it yields CASSLALSYTEAFF. The whole variable domain, remainder taken from reference TRBV7-8 and TRBJ1-1, is GAGVSQSPRYKVAKRGQDVALRCDPISGHVSLFWYQQALGQGPEFLTYFQNEAQLDKSGLPSDRFFAERPEGSVSTLKIQRTQQEDSAVYLCASSLALSYTEAFFGQGTRLTVV.

The V gene is TRBV7-2, the J gene TRBJ1-1, with 11 bases lining up with TRBD1. Trimming took 5 bases from V and 11 from J; bases not matched to a gene: 7. This CDR3 contains 13 residues. Germline V gives CDR1 SGHTA, CDR2 FQGNSA. DNA of the CDR3: TGTGCCAGCAGCCGGCCGGGACAGGGGGATGCTTTCTTT. It yields the protein CASSRPGQGDAFF.

This rearrangement joins TRBV14 to TRBJ2-1; the match to TRBD1 covers 8 bases. With 2 bases clipped from V and 2 bases from J, the junction kept 8 bases outside the gene matches. CDR1 SGHDN and CDR2 FVKESK come from the germline V gene. The CDR3 is 17 residues long. As DNA, the CDR3 is TGTGCCAGCAGCCAACTTGTCGACAGGGGTACCTACAATGAGCAGTTCTTC. Encoded protein: CASSQLVDRGTYNEQFF.

The chain is built from TRBV19 and TRBJ2-3; TRBD1 is a possible D gene (5 bases). Germline CDR1 and CDR2: LNHDA and SQIVND (reference sequence). Trimming left V 3 bases short and J 0 bases short, with 13 bases between. The CDR3 extends over 16 amino acids. CDR3 sequence: CASSIQQVGSTDTQYF. CDR3 sequence (DNA): TGTGCCAGTAGTATCCAACAGGTGGGGAGCACAGATACGCAGTATTTT.